These 13 T cell receptor beta chains were sequenced from one sample in a study of Tregs in tolerant kidney transplant recipients. TCRdb keeps only in-frame clones here, not all; method: immunoSEQ multiplex PCR. The repertoire includes about 240,000 clones, about 80% of them detected once, and approximately 0.69% sits in the top ten. Material for sequencing was CD4+ T cells from blood. The source of these receptors is a human donor in good health.

This sequence joins TRBV5-1 and TRBJ2-5; D is possibly TRBD1 or TRBD2 (5 bases each). V lost 2 bases and J lost 1, with 9 bases in between. CDR1 SGHRS and CDR2 YFSETQ come from the germline V gene. The CDR3 is 14 amino acids. CDR3 bases: TGCGCCAGCAGCTTAGAGGGGACCCAAGAGACCCAGTACTTC. This codes for CASSLEGTQETQYF.

This clone was counted between two and nine times. J is TRBJ1-6 and V is TRBV11-2; D gene ambiguous. Germline values: CDR1 SGHAT, CDR2 FQNNGV. V shed 4 bases and J shed 9 bases, with 13 bases lying between them. The CDR3 loop spans 14 amino acids. The DNA of the CDR3 is TGTGCCAGCAGCTCGGGATCCAACGGTTCACCCCTCCACTTT. This gives the protein CASSSGSNGSPLHF.

The V gene is TRBV18, the J gene TRBJ2-1, with D possibly called TRBD1 or TRBD2 (5 bases each). The CDR3 loop spans 17 amino acids. The V end lost 1 base, the J end lost 3 bases, and 16 bases lay between the germline ends. Per the germline V gene, CDR1 is KGHSH and CDR2 is LQKENI. CDR3 residues: CASSPRRGEEGYNEQFF. In DNA, the CDR3 is TGTGCCAGCTCACCACGCCGAGGGGAAGAAGGCTACAATGAGCAGTTCTTC.

CDR3 sequence (DNA): TGTGCCAGCAGCGCCGTCCAGCACCCCACAGATACGCAGTATTTT. Its protein product is CASSAVQHPTDTQYF. The chain couples TRBV11-2 to TRBJ2-3, with unresolved D. V was clipped by 5 bases and J by 2 bases, with 14 bases between them. Germline assignment: CDR1 SGHAT and CDR2 FQNNGV. The CDR3 length is 15 residues.

This rearrangement joins TRBV5-1 to TRBJ2-1, with D possibly matching TRBD2 (5 bases). The V end was cut by 0 bases, the J end by 1 base, with 11 bases between. Germline assignment: CDR1 SGHRS and CDR2 YFSETQ. This CDR3 has 16 amino acids. The CDR3 loop reads CASSLVGSGSYNEQFF. The CDR3 nucleotides read TGCGCCAGCAGCTTGGTTGGGAGCGGATCCTACAATGAGCAGTTCTTC.

The J gene is TRBJ2-7, the V gene TRBV2, with D perhaps TRBD2 (6 bases). Trimming removed 7 bases at V and 1 base at J, with 14 bases between. The CDR3 length is 14 residues. Germline V CDR1 and CDR2: SNHLY, FYNNEI. The CDR3 loop is CASIGGSASYEQYF. The CDR3, as DNA: TGTGCCAGCATTGGGGGGTCTGCGTCCTACGAGCAGTACTTC.

V gene TRBV6-5 combines with J gene TRBJ1-6; D is uncertain. This CDR3 comprises 12 residues. Between the trimmed V and J ends, which lost 4 bases and 10 bases, there was a span of 8 bases. The germline V gene encodes CDR1 MNHEY and CDR2 SVGAGI. Here the CDR3 reads CASSSLFSPLHF. The CDR3, as DNA: TGTGCCAGCAGTTCCCTATTCTCACCCCTCCACTTT.

The chain couples TRBV6-5 to TRBJ1-5; a possible D gene is TRBD1 (5 bases). Trimming left V 6 bases short and J 1 base short, with 13 bases between. This CDR3 contains 15 residues. From germline, CDR1 is MNHEY and CDR2 SVGAGI. The CDR3 bases are TGTGCCAGCAGACCACTCCAGGGCAGCAATCAGCCCCAGCATTTT. Protein: CASRPLQGSNQPQHF.

Notes on this clone: The junction and the germline gene differ at one end; a read error may be behind it. The chain carries TRBV18 and TRBJ1-2; 8 positions agree with TRBD1. This CDR3 is 14 amino acids long. CDR1 is KGHSH and CDR2 is LQKENI in the germline V gene. The CDR3 bases are TGTACCAGCTCACCCAGGGGGCGCGACTATGGCTACACCTTC. As protein: CTSSPRGRDYGYTF.

The chain has TRBV6-1 and TRBJ1-5; 11 bases match TRBD1. The CDR3 totals 15 residues. V lost 5 bases, J lost 4 bases, and 4 bases stayed unmatched. Germline V gene lookup returns CDR1 MNHNS and CDR2 SASEGT. CDR3 protein: CASSSGTGGNQPQHF. The CDR3, as DNA: TGTGCCAGCAGTTCAGGGACAGGGGGGAATCAGCCCCAGCATTTT.

The chain has TRBV7-2 and TRBJ1-2; D gene unclear. The CDR3 totals 13 residues. V lost 4 bases and J lost 2, with 8 bases in between. CDR1 is SGHTA, CDR2 FQGNSA, per germline. The DNA for the CDR3 is TGTGCCAGCAGCTCACAGATAAACTATGGCTACACCTTC. Protein product: CASSSQINYGYTF.

This clone was detected only a few times. The chain recombines TRBV6-5 with TRBJ1-6; D gene uncertain. V was clipped by 5 bases and J by 16 bases, with 24 bases between them. Per germline, CDR1 MNHEY and CDR2 SVGAGI. This CDR3 comprises 15 residues. CDR3 residues: CASSPGWSSDVVLHF. As DNA, the CDR3 is TGTGCCAGCAGTCCCGGGTGGAGCTCTGACGTTGTTCTCCACTTT.

J is TRBJ1-2 and V is TRBV5-1; D is uncertain. Trimming shortened V by 4 bases and J by 3 bases, and 16 bases separated the two germline ends. The germline V gene has CDR1 SGHRS and CDR2 YFSETQ. The CDR3 spans 15 residues. CDR3 nucleotide sequence: TGCGCCAGCAGCCCGGGCCAGATAGGGTACTATGGCTACACCTTC. Its protein product is CASSPGQIGYYGYTF.